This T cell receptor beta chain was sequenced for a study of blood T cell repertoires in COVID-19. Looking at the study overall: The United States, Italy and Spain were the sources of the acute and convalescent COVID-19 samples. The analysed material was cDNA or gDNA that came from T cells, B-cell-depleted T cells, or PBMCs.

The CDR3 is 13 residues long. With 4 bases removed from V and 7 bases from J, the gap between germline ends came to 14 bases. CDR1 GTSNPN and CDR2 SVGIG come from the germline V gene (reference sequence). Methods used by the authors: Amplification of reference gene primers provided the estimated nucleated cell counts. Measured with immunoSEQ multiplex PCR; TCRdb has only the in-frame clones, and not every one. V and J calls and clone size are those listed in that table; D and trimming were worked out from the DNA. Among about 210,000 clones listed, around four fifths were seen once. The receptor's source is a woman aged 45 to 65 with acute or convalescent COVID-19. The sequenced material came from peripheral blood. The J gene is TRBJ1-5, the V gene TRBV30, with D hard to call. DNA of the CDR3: TGTGCCTGGACAGGAGGGTTCGGGCAGCCCCAGCATTTT. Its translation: CAWTGGFGQPQHF. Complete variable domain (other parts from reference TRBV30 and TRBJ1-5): SQTIHQWPATLVQPVGSPLSLECTVEGTSNPNLYWYRQAAGRGLQLLFYSVGIGQISSEVPQNLSASRPQDRQFILSSKKLLLSDSGFYLCAWTGGFGQPQHFGDGTRLSIL.